Below, 6 T cell receptor beta chains from the same sample are listed, as sequenced in a study of radiotherapy plus CTLA-4 blockade in lung cancer. The protocol was immunoSEQ multiplex PCR, while the TCRdb copy is restricted to in-frame clones and leaves out a portion. Here the sample spans approximately 98,000 clones, more than 75% being singletons. Sequencing used peripheral blood, obtained from a patient treated with radiotherapy plus ipilimumab. Every receptor here comes from a human donor with non-small cell lung cancer who had a partial response to radiotherapy plus ipilimumab.

The rearrangement links TRBV28 to TRBJ1-1; no firm D call. Germline V gives CDR1 MDHEN, CDR2 SYDVKM. Trimming removed 7 bases from V and 5 bases from J, with 8 bases in between. This CDR3 spans 11 amino acids. CDR3 region: CASIGRTEAFF. The CDR3 nucleotides read TGTGCCAGCATTGGGAGAACTGAAGCTTTCTTT.

The J gene is TRBJ2-1, the V gene TRBV2; 8 nucleotides agree with TRBD1. Per germline, CDR1 SNHLY and CDR2 FYNNEI. V lost 5 bases and J lost 8; bases outside the gene matches: 11. CDR3 length equals 15 residues. CDR3 amino acids: CASSPDRASQYEQFF. The CDR3 nucleotides read TGTGCCAGCAGTCCGGACAGGGCATCCCAATATGAGCAGTTCTTC.

The CDR3 is CASSPRTSGRETQYF. The CDR3, as DNA: TGCGCCAGCAGCCCCCGGACTAGCGGGCGGGAGACCCAGTACTTC. The chain links TRBV5-1 to TRBJ2-5, with 11 bases that match TRBD2. Germline loops: CDR1 SGHRS, CDR2 YFSETQ. Trimming took 4 bases from V and 5 from J; bases not matched to a gene: 7. The CDR3 runs 15 residues.

This clone has a single count. V usage is TRBV10-3 and J usage is TRBJ1-4, with TRBD1 identical over 11 bases. From germline, CDR1 is ENHRY and CDR2 SYGVKD. The CDR3 runs 14 residues. The V gene end was trimmed by 6 bases and the J gene end by 7 bases; junction bases not matched to a gene: 4. The CDR3 sequence is CAIRDGTGGEKLFF. As DNA, the CDR3 is TGTGCCATCAGGGACGGGACAGGGGGTGAAAAACTGTTTTTT.

The gene calls are TRBV27 and TRBJ2-5; 7 bases match TRBD1. The better agreement between TRBJ2-7 and the DNA end casts doubt on the J call. Germline V lookup: CDR1 MNHEY, CDR2 SMNVEV (reference sequence). The CDR3 loop spans 14 amino acids. CDR3 loop: CASSFIGGGYEQYF. In nucleotides, the CDR3 is TGTGCCAGCAGTTTTATAGGGGGCGGGTACGAGCAGTACTTC.

V usage is TRBV5-4 and J usage is TRBJ1-6; no reliable D call. V shed 4 bases and J shed 6 bases, with 5 bases lying between them. The CDR3 spans 12 residues. The germline V gene has CDR1 SGHNT and CDR2 YYREEE (reference sequence). In DNA form, the CDR3 reads TGTGCCAGCAGCCTGAGTAATTCACCCCTCCACTTT. This gives the protein CASSLSNSPLHF.